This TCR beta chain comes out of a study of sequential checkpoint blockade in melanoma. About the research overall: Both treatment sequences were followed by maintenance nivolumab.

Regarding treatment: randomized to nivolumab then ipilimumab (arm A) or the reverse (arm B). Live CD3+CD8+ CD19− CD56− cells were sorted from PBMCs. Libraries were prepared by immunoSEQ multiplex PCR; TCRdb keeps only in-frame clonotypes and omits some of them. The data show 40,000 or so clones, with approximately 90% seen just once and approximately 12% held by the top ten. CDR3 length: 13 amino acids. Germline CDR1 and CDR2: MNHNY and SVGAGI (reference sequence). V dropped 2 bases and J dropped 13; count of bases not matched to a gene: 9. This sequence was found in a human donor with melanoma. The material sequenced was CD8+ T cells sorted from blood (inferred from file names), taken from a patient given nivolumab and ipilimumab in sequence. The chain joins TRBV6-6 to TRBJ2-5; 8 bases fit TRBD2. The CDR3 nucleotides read TGTGCCAGCAGTTACCCCGGGGGGGTCGGGTTGTACTTC. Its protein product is CASSYPGGVGLYF.